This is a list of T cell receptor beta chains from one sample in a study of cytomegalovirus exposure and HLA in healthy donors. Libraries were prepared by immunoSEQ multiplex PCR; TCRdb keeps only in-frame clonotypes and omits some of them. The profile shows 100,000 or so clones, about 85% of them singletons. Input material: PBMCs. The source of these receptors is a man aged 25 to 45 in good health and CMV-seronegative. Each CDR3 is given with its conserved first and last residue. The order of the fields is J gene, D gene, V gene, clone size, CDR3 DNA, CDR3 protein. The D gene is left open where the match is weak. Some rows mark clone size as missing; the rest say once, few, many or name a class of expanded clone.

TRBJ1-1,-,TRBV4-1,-,TGCGCCACAACTCCAAACAGGAACCAAAACACTGAAGCTTTCTTT,CATTPNRNQNTEAFF
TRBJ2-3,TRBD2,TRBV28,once,TGTGCCAGCAGTGCTAGAAACGGACTAGCGGGTACAGATACGCAGTATTTT,CASSARNGLAGTDTQYF
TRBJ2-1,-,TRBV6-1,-,TGTGCCAGCAGTGAACCGTGGAGAAGCAATGAGCAGTTCTTC,CASSEPWRSNEQFF
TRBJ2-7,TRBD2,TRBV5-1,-,TGCGCCAGCAGCTTGCGCCTAGCGGTCGGGTACGAGCAGTACTTC,CASSLRLAVGYEQYF
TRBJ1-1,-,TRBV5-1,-,TGCGCCAGCAGTATTGGCAGACTGTCGAACACTGAAGCTTTCTTT,CASSIGRLSNTEAFF
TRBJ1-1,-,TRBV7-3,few,TGTGCCAGCAGCCTGAGTCGTGACACTGAAGCTTTCTTT,CASSLSRDTEAFF
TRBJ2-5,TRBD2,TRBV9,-,TGTGCCAGCAGCGTAGCGGGAGGGCCAGAGACCCAGTACTTC,CASSVAGGPETQYF
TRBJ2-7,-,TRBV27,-,TGTGCCAGCCGAAAGACAGGACACTACGAGCAGTACTTC,CASRKTGHYEQYF
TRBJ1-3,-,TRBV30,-,TGTTCTCGTTTTGGAAACACCATATATTTT,CSRFGNTIYF
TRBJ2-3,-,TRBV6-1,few,TGTGCCAATGGGAACCCGGAGGGCACAGATACGCAGTATTTT,CANGNPEGTDTQYF
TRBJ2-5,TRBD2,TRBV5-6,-,TGTGCCAGCAGCTGGGGCCTAGCGGGGGTCGGGGAGACCCAGTACTTC,CASSWGLAGVGETQYF
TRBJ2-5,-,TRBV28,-,TGTGCCAGCAGTCCGGTCGGGGCGGGATGGGAGACCCAGTACTTC,CASSPVGAGWETQYF
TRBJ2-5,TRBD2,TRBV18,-,TGTGCCAGCTCACAGACTAGCGGGGGGGCACAGACCCAGTACTTC,CASSQTSGGAQTQYF
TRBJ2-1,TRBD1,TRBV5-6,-,TGTGCCAGCAGCTTTGACAGGGGGCAGGCCTACAATGAGCAGTTCTTC,CASSFDRGQAYNEQFF
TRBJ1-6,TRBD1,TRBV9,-,TGTGCCAGCAGCCCCCGGACAGGAAATAATTCACCCCTCCACTTT,CASSPRTGNNSPLHF
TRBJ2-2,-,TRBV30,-,TGTGCCTGGAGTGTACGGCGGTTAAACACCGGGGAGCTGTTTTTT,CAWSVRRLNTGELFF